This entry features one TCR beta chain sequence. No antigen is known for it. Base qualities are not provided; no much larger clone lies one nucleotide away. This record comes from a study of response to subunit inactivated influenza vaccine (dated by TCRdb to the late 2010s). For context, the study as a whole: The study used deep quantitative T cell receptor repertoire profiling to track responses to a trivalent subunit inactivated influenza vaccine.

Library prep was done by RT-PCR. TCRdb records Illumina HiSeq 2500 as the sequencer. The public sequencing data were trimmed at Q25 with fastp and processed into clonotypes with MiXCR by TCRdb, which kept only in-frame beta chains. Rows are unified per CDR3 protein, each entry keeping the most common DNA and genes. The sample yields hundreds of thousands of distinct CDR3 sequences; about a fifth were counted once. The ten largest clones capture roughly 11% of the sample. Overall study outcomes, separate from this receptor: The authors suggested that each seasonal influenza vaccination may recruit only a limited number of new T cells.

Germline trimming: 1 base from V, 5 bases from J; junction bases outside gene matches: 5. CDR1 and CDR2, per the germline V gene, are SGHRS and YFSETQ. From its cysteine to its phenylalanine, the CDR3 spans 15 amino acids. Only the CDR3 region is kept as DNA, spanning 45 bases read in frame from base 1. The origin of this receptor is a man aged 50 to 59 who received an inactivated influenza vaccine. Donor details come from another sample of the same person, matched by shared clones. Sequencing was performed on PBMCs from blood, taken roughly 5 days after vaccination. The chain is made from TRBV5-1 and TRBJ2-5, and TRBD2 aligns with 10 junction nucleotides. In nucleotides, the sequence is TGCGCCAGCAGCTTGACTAGCGGGACCCGGGAGACCCAGTACTTC. Its protein product is CASSLTSGTRETQYF.